The 27 T cell receptor beta chains presented below share a single source sample, sequenced in a study of response to subunit inactivated influenza vaccine. TCRdb ran MiXCR on the RT-PCR reads and lists one entry per CDR3 protein. Of over 150,000 distinct CDR3 sequences listed, over 13% are singletons. The source was CD8+ T cells sorted from PBMCs, collected roughly 5 days after vaccination. These receptor sequences come from a man aged 45-60 years who received an inactivated influenza vaccine.

This clonotype was recorded at least ten times. The chain links TRBV11-2 to TRBJ2-1, with a weak D call TRBD2 (7 bases). V lost 3 bases and J 4 bases, leaving 19 bases between the germline ends. Germline V gene data show CDR1 as SGHAT and CDR2 as FQNNGV. This CDR3 is built from 17 residues. CDR3 region: CASSFGLGGGPYNEQFF. The DNA for the CDR3 is TGTGCCAGCAGCTTTGGACTGGGGGGGGGCCCTTACAATGAGCAGTTCTTC.

The chain is built from TRBV4-1 and TRBJ1-5; maybe TRBD1 (6 bases). There are 18 residues in the CDR3. Deletions cut 4 bases from V and 6 bases from J, with 25 bases between. CDR1 is MGHRA and CDR2 is YSYEKL in the germline V gene. CDR3: CASSLSPGTAGGLQPQHF. DNA for the CDR3: TGCGCCAGCAGCCTTTCCCCAGGGACGGCGGGGGGGCTTCAGCCCCAGCATTTT.

This clonotype was found a few times. The V call is TRBV6-2 or TRBV6-3, the J call TRBJ1-5, with 7 bases matching TRBD1. The germline V gene has CDR1 MNHEY and CDR2 SVGEGT. The CDR3 totals 19 residues. V was pared by 2 bases and J by 0 bases, with 13 bases of the junction left unmatched. This CDR3 is CASSYRDSVRYYSNQPQHF. DNA of the CDR3: TGTGCCAGCAGTTACCGGGACAGCGTGAGATATTATAGCAATCAGCCCCAGCATTTT.

This clonotype has ten or more counts. The chain recombines TRBV10-3 with TRBJ2-7, with TRBD2 matching over 8 bases. Trimming took 7 bases from V and 5 from J; bases not matched to a gene: 4. The CDR3 runs to 12 residues. Looked up from germline, CDR1 is ENHRY and CDR2 is SYGVKD. This CDR3 is CAIKSGGNEQYF. For the CDR3, the DNA is TGTGCCATCAAGAGCGGGGGAAACGAGCAGTACTTC.

This clonotype was counted between two and nine times. The chain couples TRBV15 to TRBJ2-7; 13 bases are a match to TRBD2. The germline CDR1 and CDR2 sequences are LNHNV and YYDKDF (reference sequence). CDR3 size: 13 residues. Trimming took 6 bases from V and 7 from J; bases not matched to a gene: 3. Here the CDR3 reads CATRTGLAGEQYF. The CDR3 DNA is TGTGCCACCAGAACGGGACTAGCGGGAGAGCAGTACTTC.

Only a few counts were recorded for this clonotype. This chain uses TRBV3-1 with TRBJ1-1; D is undetermined. This CDR3 contains 16 residues. The ends were cut back, 0 bases at V and 4 bases at J, with 15 bases in the middle. The germline V gene encodes CDR1 LGHDT and CDR2 YNNKEL (reference sequence). CDR3: CASSQEGRTTSTEAFF. CDR3 nucleotides: TGTGCCAGCAGCCAAGAGGGTCGGACCACTAGCACTGAAGCTTTCTTT.

This clonotype was found a few times. This chain joins TRBV20-1 and TRBJ2-2; a weak D match, TRBD1 (6 bases). The length of the CDR3 is 14 residues. Deletions cut 3 bases from V and 4 bases from J, with 12 bases between. Germline loops: CDR1 DFQATT, CDR2 SNEGSKA (reference sequence). The CDR3 bases are TGCAGTGCTAGGGGTCAGGGGTTCACCGGGGAGCTGTTTTTT. Amino acids: CSARGQGFTGELFF.

The chain couples TRBV29-1 to TRBJ2-1; no clear D. V lost 3 bases to trimming and J lost 0 bases, with 6 bases between them. This CDR3 has 13 amino acids. The V gene's germline CDR1 is SQVTM and CDR2 ANQGSEA. The chain's CDR3 is CSVDQLSYNEQFF. Here the CDR3 DNA reads TGCAGCGTTGACCAGCTCTCCTACAATGAGCAGTTCTTC.

This clonotype was seen many times. V usage is TRBV16 and J usage is TRBJ2-7; D remains unclear. Per germline, CDR1 KGHSY and CDR2 FQNENV. The ends were cut back, 3 bases at V and 4 bases at J, with 7 bases in the middle. The CDR3 runs to 12 residues. CDR3 in DNA: TGTGCCAGCAGCCACTCACAATACGAGCAGTACTTC. It specifies CASSHSQYEQYF. The full variable domain, in which reference TRBV16 and TRBJ2-7 provide the parts outside the CDR3, is GEEVAQTPKHLVRGEGQKAKLYCAPIKGHSYVFWYQQVLKNEFKFLISFQNENVFDETGMPKERFSAKCLPNSPCSLEIQATKLEDSAVYFCASSHSQYEQYFGPGTRLTVT.

This clonotype was observed many times. The chain uses TRBV4-3 and TRBJ2-7; 12 positions agree with TRBD1. CDR3 length equals 15 residues. Unmatched junction bases numbered 6, after V lost 5 bases and J lost 4 bases. The V gene's germline CDR1 is LGHNA and CDR2 YSLEER. The CDR3 loop reads CASSYGTGGGYEQYF. In nucleotides, the CDR3 is TGCGCCAGCAGCTACGGGACAGGGGGCGGTTACGAGCAGTACTTC.

This clonotype has at least ten counts. The chain uses TRBV6-1 and TRBJ2-7; 7 bases agree with TRBD2. V was clipped by 3 bases and J by 0 bases; unmatched bases: 2. The germline CDR1 and CDR2 sequences are MNHNS and SASEGT. The CDR3 totals 14 residues. The CDR3 DNA sequence: TGTGCCAGCAGTGAGGGGGGGGTCTCCTACGAGCAGTACTTC. It is translated as CASSEGGVSYEQYF.

There are a few counts of this clonotype. V gene TRBV6-5 combines with J gene TRBJ2-2; TRBD2 is a possible D gene (6 bases). Germline-derived CDR1 and CDR2 are MNHEY and SVGAGI. Trimming removed 3 bases at V and 4 bases at J, with 15 bases between. This CDR3 is 16 amino acids long. The CDR3 nucleotides read TGTGCCAGCAGTTATCCTGGGGGGTGGGTCACCGGGGAGCTGTTTTTT. This codes for CASSYPGGWVTGELFF.

This clonotype has at least ten counts. This rearrangement joins TRBV7-9 to TRBJ1-5; no clear D gene. The CDR3 is 12 amino acids. Trimming stripped 6 bases from V and 5 bases from J, with 8 bases between. The germline V gene has CDR1 SEHNR and CDR2 FQNEAQ (reference sequence). Here the CDR3 DNA reads TGTGCCAGCAGTTCGTCCGATCAGCCCCAGCATTTT. Translation gives CASSSSDQPQHF. The whole variable domain, filled in from reference TRBV7-9 and TRBJ1-5, reads DTGVSQNPRHKITKRGQNVTFRCDPISEHNRLYWYRQTLGQGPEFLTYFQNEAQLEKSRLLSDRFSAERPKGSFSTLEIQRTEQGDSAMYLCASSSSDQPQHFGDGTRLSIL.

This clonotype was detected ten times or more. The rearrangement links TRBV24-1 to TRBJ2-1; the D call may be TRBD1 or TRBD2 (5 bases each). The germline gives CDR1 KGHDR, CDR2 SFDVKD. V was shortened by 3 bases and J by 11 bases, with 13 bases between the two germline ends. This CDR3 is 13 amino acids long. The CDR3 loop is CATSDPGTDQQFF. The CDR3 DNA follows: TGTGCCACCAGTGATCCAGGGACGGATCAGCAGTTCTTC.

This clonotype occurred a few times. The chain uses TRBV11-1 and TRBJ2-2, with D possibly being TRBD1 (6 bases). The CDR3 length is 15 residues. V was clipped by 5 bases and J by 7 bases, with 17 bases between them. Germline CDR1 is SGHAT and CDR2 is FQDESV (reference sequence). This CDR3 reads CASSLDSRGGGELFF. CDR3 DNA: TGTGCCAGCAGCCTTGACTCACGAGGGGGCGGGGAGCTGTTTTTT.

This clonotype was found a few times. This chain connects TRBV7-9 to TRBJ2-7; 12 bases map to TRBD2. Losses at the gene ends were 5 bases for V and 3 bases for J; bases not matched to a gene: 8. The CDR3 extends over 16 amino acids. CDR1 and CDR2 (germline): SEHNR, FQNEAQ (reference sequence). CDR3 DNA sequence: TGTGCCAGCAGCGAATGGACTAGCGGGACCAACTACGAGCAGTACTTC. This sequence encodes CASSEWTSGTNYEQYF.

This rearrangement joins TRBV5-1 to TRBJ2-5, with D hard to call. The CDR3 consists of 14 residues. Germline CDR1 and CDR2: SGHRS and YFSETQ. Trimming took off 2 bases at V and 2 bases at J, with 10 bases between the two ends. The CDR3: CASSLIGQQETQYF. CDR3 coding DNA: TGCGCCAGCAGCTTAATAGGGCAGCAAGAGACCCAGTACTTC.

This clonotype has a count of ten or more. The chain combines TRBV12-3 or TRBV12-4 with TRBJ2-1, with D tentatively TRBD1 (6 bases). This CDR3 has 12 amino acids. Trimming left V 5 bases short and J 10 bases short, with 12 bases between. The CDR3 region has the DNA TGTGCCAGCAGTCCGGGTAGGGGGGAGCAGTTCTTC. Translation: CASSPGRGEQFF.

The V gene is TRBV28, the J gene TRBJ1-1, with D maybe TRBD1 (6 bases). CDR3 size: 15 residues. V was pared by 4 bases and J by 1 base, with 13 bases between. Germline V gives CDR1 MDHEN, CDR2 SYDVKM. CDR3 residues: CASSSLDRTNTEAFF. The CDR3 DNA sequence: TGTGCCAGCAGTTCACTCGACAGGACGAACACTGAAGCTTTCTTT.

This clonotype occurred a few times. The chain couples TRBV9 to TRBJ2-1; D possibly corresponds to TRBD2 (5 bases). V was cut by 3 bases and J by 6 bases, with 13 bases left in between. In germline, CDR1 is SGDLS, CDR2 YYNGEE. This CDR3 region has 14 residues. The CDR3 spells CASSGQGSGNEQFF. The CDR3 DNA reads TGTGCCAGCAGCGGACAAGGGAGCGGCAATGAGCAGTTCTTC.

The genes are TRBV5-1 and TRBJ1-6, with D possibly TRBD1 on 5 matching bases. CDR3 length: 14 amino acids. Trimming took 0 bases from V and 8 from J, leaving 9 bases between them. Germline CDR1 reads SGHRS; CDR2 reads YFSETQ. As DNA, the CDR3 is TGCGCCAGCAGCTTGGCAGGGTTGGATTCACCCCTCCACTTT. It is translated as CASSLAGLDSPLHF. Looking up the rest from reference TRBV5-1 and TRBJ1-6 gives the full variable domain: KAGVTQTPRYLIKTRGQQVTLSCSPISGHRSVSWYQQTPGQGLQFLFEYFSETQRNKGNFPGRFSGRQFSNSRSEMNVSTLELGDSALYLCASSLAGLDSPLHFGNGTRLTVT.

The table lists this clonotype with many counts. J is TRBJ2-7 and V is TRBV29-1; D unclear. CDR3 length equals 12 residues. The germline CDR1 and CDR2 sequences are SQVTM and ANQGSEA. The V end was cut by 4 bases, the J end by 2 bases, with 9 bases between. CDR3 sequence: CSVGVLPYEQYF. CDR3 in DNA: TGCAGCGTTGGGGTCCTCCCCTACGAGCAGTACTTC.

The V and J genes are TRBV4-2 and TRBJ2-7, with TRBD1 identical over 9 bases. J lost 6 bases, V lost 1 base, and 4 bases had no gene match. Germline CDR1 reads LGHNA; CDR2 reads YNFKEQ. CDR3 size: 14 residues. The CDR3 region has the DNA TGTGCCAGCAGCCAAGTCGGGACAGGGTCCGAGCAGTACTTC. Its protein product is CASSQVGTGSEQYF.

This chain links TRBV11-2 with TRBJ2-7; D gene uncertain. This CDR3 contains 12 residues. V gave up 0 bases and J gave up 6 bases, with 6 bases separating them. The germline V gene encodes CDR1 SGHAT and CDR2 FQNNGV. CDR3 in amino acids: CASSLDFSEQYF. The CDR3 DNA reads TGTGCCAGCAGCTTAGATTTTTCCGAGCAGTACTTC.

The chain joins TRBV7-9 to TRBJ1-5, with 7 bases lining up with TRBD1. Germline V gene sequence: CDR1 SEHNR, CDR2 FQNEAQ (reference sequence). The CDR3 extends over 15 amino acids. Trimming cost V 4 bases and J 2 bases; bases outside gene matches: 5. The CDR3 loop is CASSYSQGGNQPQHF. For the CDR3, the DNA is TGTGCCAGCAGCTACAGCCAGGGGGGCAATCAGCCCCAGCATTTT.

This rearrangement joins TRBV12-3 or TRBV12-4 to TRBJ2-5; D not resolved. This CDR3 has 13 amino acids. Trimming pared 3 bases from V and 4 bases from J, leaving 9 bases between. The CDR3 loop reads CASSFVLRETQYF. Here the CDR3 DNA reads TGTGCCAGCAGTTTTGTGTTGAGAGAGACCCAGTACTTC.

This CDR3 is CASSFRDRRQPQHF. The CDR3 DNA is TGTGCCAGCAGTTTCCGGGACAGACGTCAGCCCCAGCATTTT. The rearrangement links TRBV27 to TRBJ1-5; 7 bases map to TRBD1. CDR3 size: 14 residues. Germline values: CDR1 MNHEY, CDR2 SMNVEV (reference sequence). The J segment lost 6 bases and the V segment lost 3 bases, leaving 5 bases of the junction unmatched.